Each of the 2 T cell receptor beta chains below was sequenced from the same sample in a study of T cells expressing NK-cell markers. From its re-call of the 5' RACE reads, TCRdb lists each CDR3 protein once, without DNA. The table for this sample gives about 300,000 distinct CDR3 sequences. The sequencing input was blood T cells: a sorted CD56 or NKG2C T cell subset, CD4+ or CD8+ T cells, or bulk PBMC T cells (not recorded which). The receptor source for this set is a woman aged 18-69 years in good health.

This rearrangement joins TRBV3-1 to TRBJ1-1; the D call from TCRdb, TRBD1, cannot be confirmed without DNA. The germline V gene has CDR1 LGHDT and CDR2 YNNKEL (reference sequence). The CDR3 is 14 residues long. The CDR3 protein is CASRQDRENTEAFF. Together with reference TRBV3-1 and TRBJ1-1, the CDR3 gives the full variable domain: DTAVSQTPKYLVTQMGNDKSIKCEQNLGHDTMYWYKQDSKKFLKIMFSYNNKELIINETVPNRFSPKSPDKAHLNLHINSLELGDSAVYFCASRQDRENTEAFFGQGTRLTVV.

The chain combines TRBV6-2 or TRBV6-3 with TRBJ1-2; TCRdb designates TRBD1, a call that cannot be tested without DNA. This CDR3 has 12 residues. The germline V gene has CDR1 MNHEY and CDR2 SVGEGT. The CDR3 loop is CASSTGHYGYTF.